Listed below are T cell receptor beta chains from one sample, sequenced in a study of a mutant IDH1 vaccine in newly diagnosed glioma. Some clones are missing from TCRdb's copy, which holds only in-frame ones; the method was immunoSEQ multiplex PCR. The profile shows over 50,000 clones, over 75% of them singletons. Which antigens these TCRs recognize remains unknown. The specimen comprised PBMCs, sampled from a glioma patient whose treatment included an IDH1 peptide vaccine. These receptors all come from a middle-aged woman with glioma. Some clones in this sample may be carry-over from other donors' samples. Both conserved end residues are trimmed from each CDR3. Each record gives: clone size, V gene, D gene, CDR3 protein. D genes are given only for firm matches. Size values are once, few and many counts, or a class for expanded clones, and some rows have none.

clone size: .; V gene: TRBV29-1; D gene: .; CDR3 protein: SVGESSGNTIY
clone size: few; V gene: TRBV7-9; D gene: TRBD1; CDR3 protein: ASSITQGTEQF
clone size: .; V gene: TRBV29-1; D gene: TRBD2; CDR3 protein: SVQGLASGSSYEQY
clone size: once; V gene: TRBV5-4; D gene: .; CDR3 protein: ASSLWDPGTGELF
clone size: .; V gene: TRBV5-6; D gene: .; CDR3 protein: ASSLAERGAQPQH
clone size: .; V gene: TRBV9; D gene: .; CDR3 protein: ASSPLPHGTEAF
clone size: once; V gene: TRBV5-1; D gene: .; CDR3 protein: ASRGGISRTTEAF
clone size: .; V gene: TRBV19; D gene: TRBD1; CDR3 protein: ASSIYRGHGTTNEKLF
clone size: .; V gene: TRBV9; D gene: .; CDR3 protein: ASSPTGGGQFSYNSPLH
clone size: few; V gene: TRBV14; D gene: .; CDR3 protein: ASRARKAF
clone size: .; V gene: TRBV7-9; D gene: .; CDR3 protein: ASSFGQVNTEAF
clone size: .; V gene: TRBV2; D gene: .; CDR3 protein: ATQTHPDSPLH
clone size: .; V gene: TRBV5-1; D gene: .; CDR3 protein: ASSRIGTNYGYT
clone size: once; V gene: TRBV7-2; D gene: .; CDR3 protein: ASSLAGPAYEQY
clone size: .; V gene: TRBV2; D gene: .; CDR3 protein: ASSLTYEQY
clone size: .; V gene: TRBV10-3; D gene: .; CDR3 protein: AISESGSTDTQY
clone size: .; V gene: TRBV9; D gene: .; CDR3 protein: ASSATGQNTEAF
clone size: .; V gene: TRBV2; D gene: TRBD1; CDR3 protein: ASSDDRDENQPQH
clone size: .; V gene: TRBV7-8; D gene: .; CDR3 protein: ASSPEVPETQY
clone size: .; V gene: TRBV6-5; D gene: .; CDR3 protein: ASGLSSGIHH
clone size: few; V gene: TRBV30; D gene: TRBD2; CDR3 protein: AWSVTSGGAKEQF
clone size: .; V gene: TRBV12-5; D gene: .; CDR3 protein: ASGQGSKTEAF
clone size: .; V gene: TRBV5-5; D gene: .; CDR3 protein: ASSAGLRGTEAF
clone size: few; V gene: TRBV19; D gene: TRBD1; CDR3 protein: ASKGQHYNSPLH
clone size: .; V gene: TRBV7-2; D gene: .; CDR3 protein: ASSLDNPITFHEQF
clone size: .; V gene: TRBV5-6; D gene: .; CDR3 protein: ASSLIRGDQPQH
clone size: .; V gene: TRBV30; D gene: .; CDR3 protein: ALTRGGNSNYGYT